The clone carrying this T cell receptor (beta chain) was detected only a few times. The antigen is not known. This cohort consisted of healthy bone marrow donors. The data were obtained in a study of cytomegalovirus exposure and HLA in healthy donors. Whole-study results and caveats: Common viral pathogens seemed to be connected with several of the most significant clusters, according to a later analysis. A previous analysis found most TCR beta V segments productive roughly 87% or roughly 30% of the time.

This CDR3 is 14 amino acids long. Germline lookup yields CDR1 MGHRA and CDR2 YSYEKL. V lost 8 bases, J lost 1 base, and 5 bases stayed unmatched. Both 60 Vbeta primers and 13 Jbeta primers went into the PCR. Sequencing was performed with immunoSEQ multiplex PCR; in TCRdb, only in-frame clones are kept and a portion is missing. The sample contains about 150,000 clones, around 65% of which appear only once. The sequenced sample was PBMCs. This chain links TRBV4-1 with TRBJ1-5; TRBD1 matches at 7 bases. The TCR originated in a woman aged 25 to 39 in good health and CMV-seropositive. CDR3 nucleotides: TGCGCCAGCGATGACAGGGTGAGCAATCAGCCCCAGCATTTT. It codes for CASDDRVSNQPQHF.